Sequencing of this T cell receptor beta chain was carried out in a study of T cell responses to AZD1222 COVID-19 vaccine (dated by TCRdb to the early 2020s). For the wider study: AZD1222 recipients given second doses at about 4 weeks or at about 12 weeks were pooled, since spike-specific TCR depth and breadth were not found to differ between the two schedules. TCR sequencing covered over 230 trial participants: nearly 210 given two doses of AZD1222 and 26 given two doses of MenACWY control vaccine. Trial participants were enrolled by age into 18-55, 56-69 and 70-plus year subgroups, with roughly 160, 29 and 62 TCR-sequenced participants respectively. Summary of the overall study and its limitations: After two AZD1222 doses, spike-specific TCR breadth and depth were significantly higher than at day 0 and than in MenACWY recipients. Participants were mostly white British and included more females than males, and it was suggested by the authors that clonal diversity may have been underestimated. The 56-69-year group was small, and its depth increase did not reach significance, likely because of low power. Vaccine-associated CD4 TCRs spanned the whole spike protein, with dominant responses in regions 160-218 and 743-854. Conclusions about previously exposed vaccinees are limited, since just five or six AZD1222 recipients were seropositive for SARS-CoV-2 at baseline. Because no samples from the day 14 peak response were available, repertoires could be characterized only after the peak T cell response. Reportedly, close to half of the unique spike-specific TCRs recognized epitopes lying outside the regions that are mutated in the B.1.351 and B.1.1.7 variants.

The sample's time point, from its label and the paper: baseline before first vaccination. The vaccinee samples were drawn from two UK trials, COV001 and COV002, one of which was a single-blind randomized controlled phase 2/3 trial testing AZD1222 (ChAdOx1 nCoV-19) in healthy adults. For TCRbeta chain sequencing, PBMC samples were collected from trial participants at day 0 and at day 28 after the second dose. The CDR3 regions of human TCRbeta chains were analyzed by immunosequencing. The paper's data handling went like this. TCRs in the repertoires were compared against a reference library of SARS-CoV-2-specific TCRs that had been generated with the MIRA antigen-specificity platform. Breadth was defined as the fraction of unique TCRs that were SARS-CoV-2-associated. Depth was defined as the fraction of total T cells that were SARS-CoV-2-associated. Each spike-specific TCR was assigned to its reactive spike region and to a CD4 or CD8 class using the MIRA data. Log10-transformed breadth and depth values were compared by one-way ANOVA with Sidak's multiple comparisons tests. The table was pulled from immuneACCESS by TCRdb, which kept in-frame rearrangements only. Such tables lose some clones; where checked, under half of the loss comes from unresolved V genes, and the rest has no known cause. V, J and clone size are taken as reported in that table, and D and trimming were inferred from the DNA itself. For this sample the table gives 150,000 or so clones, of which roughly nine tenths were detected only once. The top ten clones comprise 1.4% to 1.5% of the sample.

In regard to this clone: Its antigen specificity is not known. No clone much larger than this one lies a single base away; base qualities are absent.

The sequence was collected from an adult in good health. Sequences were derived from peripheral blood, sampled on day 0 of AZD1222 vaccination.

The nucleotide sequence is given as TGTGCTAGTGGTTTGGTAGCTGGGGGGCAGAAGAACACTGAAGCTTTCTTT. The resulting protein is CASGLVAGGQKNTEAFF. The V gene is TRBV12-5 and the J gene is TRBJ1-1; perhaps TRBD1 is the D gene, with 6 bases matching. The CDR3 covers 17 residues, taking in both the cysteine and the phenylalanine. Only CDR3 DNA remains: 51 bases, in frame from the first base. At the junction V is shortened by 0 bases and J by 1 base, with 15 bases in between. CDR1 and CDR2 were assigned from the germline V gene as LGHNT and FRNRAP.